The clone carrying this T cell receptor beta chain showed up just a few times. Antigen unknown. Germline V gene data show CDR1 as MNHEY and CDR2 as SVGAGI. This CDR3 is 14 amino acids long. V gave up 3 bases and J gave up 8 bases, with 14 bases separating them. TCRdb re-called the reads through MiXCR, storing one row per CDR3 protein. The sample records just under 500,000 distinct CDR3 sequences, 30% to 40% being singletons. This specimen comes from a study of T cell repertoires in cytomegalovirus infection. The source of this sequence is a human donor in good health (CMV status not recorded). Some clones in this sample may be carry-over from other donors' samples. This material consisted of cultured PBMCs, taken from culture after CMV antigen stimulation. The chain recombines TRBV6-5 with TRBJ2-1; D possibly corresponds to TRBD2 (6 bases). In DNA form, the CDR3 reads TGTGCCAGCAGTTATGGGGGGAGTACTGATGAGCAGTTCTTC. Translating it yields CASSYGGSTDEQFF.